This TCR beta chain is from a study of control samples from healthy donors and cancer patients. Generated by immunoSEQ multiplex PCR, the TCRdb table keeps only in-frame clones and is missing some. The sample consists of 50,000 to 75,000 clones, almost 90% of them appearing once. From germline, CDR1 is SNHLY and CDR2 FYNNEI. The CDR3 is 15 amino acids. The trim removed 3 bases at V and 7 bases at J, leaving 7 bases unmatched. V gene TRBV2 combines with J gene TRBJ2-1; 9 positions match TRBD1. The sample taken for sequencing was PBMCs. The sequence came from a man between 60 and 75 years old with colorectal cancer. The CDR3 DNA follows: TGTGCCAGCAGTGACCCCGGGACAGGGTTGAATGAGCAGTTCTTC. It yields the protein CASSDPGTGLNEQFF.